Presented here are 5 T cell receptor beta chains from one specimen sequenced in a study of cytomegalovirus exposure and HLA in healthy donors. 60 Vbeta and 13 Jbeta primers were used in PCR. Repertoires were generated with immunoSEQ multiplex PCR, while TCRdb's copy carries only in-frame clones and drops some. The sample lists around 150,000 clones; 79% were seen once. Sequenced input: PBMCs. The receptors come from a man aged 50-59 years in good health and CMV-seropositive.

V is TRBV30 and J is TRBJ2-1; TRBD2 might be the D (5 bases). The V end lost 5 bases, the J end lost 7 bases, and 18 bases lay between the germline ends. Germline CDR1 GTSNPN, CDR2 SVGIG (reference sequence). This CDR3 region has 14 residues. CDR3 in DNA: TGTGCCTGGGGCCGGATGAGGGCCATAAATGAGCAGTTCTTC. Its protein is CAWGRMRAINEQFF.

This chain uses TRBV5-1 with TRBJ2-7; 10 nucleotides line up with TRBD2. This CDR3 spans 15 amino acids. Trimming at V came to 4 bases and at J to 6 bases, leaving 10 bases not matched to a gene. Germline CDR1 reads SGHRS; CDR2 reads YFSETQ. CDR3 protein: CASSTLAGARSEQYF. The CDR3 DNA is TGCGCCAGCAGCACCCTAGCGGGAGCACGGAGCGAGCAGTACTTC.

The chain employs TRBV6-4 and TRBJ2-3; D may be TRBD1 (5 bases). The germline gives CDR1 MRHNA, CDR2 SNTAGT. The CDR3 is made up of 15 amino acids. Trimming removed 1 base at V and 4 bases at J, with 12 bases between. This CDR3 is CASSDLSRDADTQYF. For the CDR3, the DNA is TGTGCCAGCAGTGACTTATCCAGGGATGCAGATACGCAGTATTTT.

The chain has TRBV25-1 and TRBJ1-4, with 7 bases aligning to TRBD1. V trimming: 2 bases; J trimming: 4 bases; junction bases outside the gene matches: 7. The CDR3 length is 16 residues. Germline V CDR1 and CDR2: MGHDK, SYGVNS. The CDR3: CASSERGQRFNEKLFF. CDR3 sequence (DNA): TGTGCCAGCAGTGAACGGGGACAGCGGTTTAATGAAAAACTGTTTTTT.

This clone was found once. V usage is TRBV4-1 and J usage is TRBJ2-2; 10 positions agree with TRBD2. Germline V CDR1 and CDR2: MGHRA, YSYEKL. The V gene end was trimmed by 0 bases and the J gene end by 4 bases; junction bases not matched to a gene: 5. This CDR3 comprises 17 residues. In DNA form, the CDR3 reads TGCGCCAGCAGCCAAGACAGCGGGAGGGTTGGCACCGGGGAGCTGTTTTTT. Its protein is CASSQDSGRVGTGELFF.